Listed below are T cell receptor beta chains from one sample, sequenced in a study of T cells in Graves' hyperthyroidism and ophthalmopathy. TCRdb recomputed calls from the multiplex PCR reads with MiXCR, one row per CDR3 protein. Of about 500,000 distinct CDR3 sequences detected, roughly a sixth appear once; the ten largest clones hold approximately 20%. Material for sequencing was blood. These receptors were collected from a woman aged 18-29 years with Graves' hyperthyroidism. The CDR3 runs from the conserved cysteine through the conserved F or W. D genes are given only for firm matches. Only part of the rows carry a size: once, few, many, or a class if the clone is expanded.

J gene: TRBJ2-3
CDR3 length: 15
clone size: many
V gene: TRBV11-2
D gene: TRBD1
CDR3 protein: CASSPGRGRGDTQYF
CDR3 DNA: TGTGCCAGCAGCCCTGGAAGGGGGCGAGGTGATACGCAGTATTTT

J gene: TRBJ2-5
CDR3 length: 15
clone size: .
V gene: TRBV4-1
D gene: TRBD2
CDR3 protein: CASSPLGGGGETQYF
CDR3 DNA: TGCGCCAGCAGTCCACTCGGTGGGGGGGGAGAGACCCAGTACTTC

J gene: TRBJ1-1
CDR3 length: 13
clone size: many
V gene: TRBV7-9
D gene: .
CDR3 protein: CAGSTLSNTEAFF
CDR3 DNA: TGTGCCGGATCGACACTATCGAACACTGAAGCTTTCTTT

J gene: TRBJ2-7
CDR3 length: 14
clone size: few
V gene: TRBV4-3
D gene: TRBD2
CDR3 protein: CASSRSGGRYEQYF
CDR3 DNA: TGCGCCAGCAGCCGCTCCGGGGGGAGGTACGAGCAGTACTTC

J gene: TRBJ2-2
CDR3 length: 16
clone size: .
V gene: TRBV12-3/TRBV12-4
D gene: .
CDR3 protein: CASSLRGGVGARELFF
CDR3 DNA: TGTGCCAGCAGTTTGCGAGGGGGAGTAGGGGCCCGGGAGCTGTTTTTT

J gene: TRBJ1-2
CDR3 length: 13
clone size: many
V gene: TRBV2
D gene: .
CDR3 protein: CASRKVSANGYTF
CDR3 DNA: TGTGCCAGCAGGAAGGTCTCCGCTAATGGCTACACCTTC

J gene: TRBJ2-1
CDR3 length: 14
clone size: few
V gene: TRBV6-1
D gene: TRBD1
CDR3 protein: CASSSRGPYNEQFF
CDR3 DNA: TGTGCCAGCAGTTCTAGGGGGCCCTACAATGAGCAGTTCTTC

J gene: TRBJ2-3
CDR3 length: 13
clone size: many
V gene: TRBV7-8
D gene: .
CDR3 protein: CASGPGMADTQYF
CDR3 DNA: TGTGCCAGCGGGCCGGGAATGGCAGATACGCAGTATTTT

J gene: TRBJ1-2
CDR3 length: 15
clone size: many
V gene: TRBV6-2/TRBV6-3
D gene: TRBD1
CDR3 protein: CASSFRTGANYGYTF
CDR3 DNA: TGTGCCAGCAGTTTCCGGACAGGAGCTAACTATGGCTACACCTTC

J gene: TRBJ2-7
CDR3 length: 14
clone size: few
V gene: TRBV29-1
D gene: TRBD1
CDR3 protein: CSVDRGVDCYEQYF
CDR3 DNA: TGCAGCGTAGACAGGGGAGTTGATTGTTACGAGCAGTACTTC

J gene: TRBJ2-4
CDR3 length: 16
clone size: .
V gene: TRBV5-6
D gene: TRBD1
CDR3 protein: CASSAYRGTIQNIQYF
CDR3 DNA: TGTGCCAGCAGCGCGTACAGGGGCACGATCCAAAACATTCAGTACTTC

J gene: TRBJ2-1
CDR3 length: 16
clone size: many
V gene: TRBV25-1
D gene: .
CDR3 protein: CASSATGTSSYNEQFF
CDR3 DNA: TGTGCCAGCAGTGCCACAGGTACGAGCTCCTACAATGAGCAGTTCTTC

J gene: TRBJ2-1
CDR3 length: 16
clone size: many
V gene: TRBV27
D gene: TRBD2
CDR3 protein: CASSWIGTSSYNEQFF
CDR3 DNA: TGTGCCAGCAGTTGGATCGGGACTAGCTCCTACAATGAGCAGTTCTTC

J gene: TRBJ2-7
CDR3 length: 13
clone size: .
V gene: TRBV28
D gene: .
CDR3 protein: CASRRQSSYEQYF
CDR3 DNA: TGTGCCAGCAGAAGACAGAGCTCCTACGAGCAGTACTTC

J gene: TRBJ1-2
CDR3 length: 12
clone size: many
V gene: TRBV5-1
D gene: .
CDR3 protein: CASSLARDGYTF
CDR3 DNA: TGCGCCAGCAGCTTGGCCCGAGATGGCTACACCTTC

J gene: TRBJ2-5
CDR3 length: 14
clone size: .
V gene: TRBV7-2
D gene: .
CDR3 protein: CASSVTLPGETQYF
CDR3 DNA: TGTGCCAGCAGCGTGACTCTTCCGGGGGAGACCCAGTACTTC

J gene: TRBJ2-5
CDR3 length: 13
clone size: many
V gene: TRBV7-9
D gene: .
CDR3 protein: CASSLGGAKTQYF
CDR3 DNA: TGTGCCAGCAGCTTAGGAGGGGCAAAGACCCAGTACTTC

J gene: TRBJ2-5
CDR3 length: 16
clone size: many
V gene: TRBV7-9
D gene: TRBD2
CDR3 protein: CASTLIGTSGQETQYF
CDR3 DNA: TGTGCCAGCACCCTTATTGGGACTAGCGGACAAGAGACCCAGTACTTC

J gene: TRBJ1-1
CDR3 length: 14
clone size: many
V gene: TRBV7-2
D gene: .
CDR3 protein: CASSSGPLNTEAFF
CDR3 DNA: TGTGCCAGCAGCTCGGGACCCCTGAACACTGAAGCTTTCTTT

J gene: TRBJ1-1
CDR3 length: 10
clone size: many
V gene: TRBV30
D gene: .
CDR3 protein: CAWGTIEAFF
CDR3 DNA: TGTGCCTGGGGGACTATAGAAGCTTTCTTT

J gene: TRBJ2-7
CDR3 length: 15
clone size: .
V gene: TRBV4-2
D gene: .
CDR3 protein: CASSQEVSATYEQYF
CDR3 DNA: TGTGCCAGCAGCCAAGAGGTGAGCGCTACCTACGAGCAGTACTTC

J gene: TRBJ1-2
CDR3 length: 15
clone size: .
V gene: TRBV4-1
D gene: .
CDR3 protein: CASSPRPNTNYGYTF
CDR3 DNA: TGCGCCAGCAGCCCCAGGCCTAACACTAACTATGGCTACACCTTC

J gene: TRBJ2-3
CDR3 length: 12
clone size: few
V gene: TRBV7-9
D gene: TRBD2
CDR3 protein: CASSVRTGGAYF
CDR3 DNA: TGTGCCAGCTCGGTTAGAACGGGAGGGGCGTATTTT

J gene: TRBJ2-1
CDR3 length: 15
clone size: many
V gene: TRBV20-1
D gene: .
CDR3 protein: CSARERGRGYNEQFF
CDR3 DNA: TGCAGTGCTAGAGAAAGGGGGCGGGGATACAATGAGCAGTTCTTC

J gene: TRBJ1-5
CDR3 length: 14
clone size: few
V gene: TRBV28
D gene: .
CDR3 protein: CASSFRRGYQPQHF
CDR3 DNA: TGTGCCAGCAGTTTTCGGCGGGGGTATCAGCCCCAGCATTTT

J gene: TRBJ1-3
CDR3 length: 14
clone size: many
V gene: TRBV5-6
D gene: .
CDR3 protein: CASSGGQSAHTIYF
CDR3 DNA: TGTGCCAGCAGCGGCGGACAGAGCGCGCACACCATATATTTT

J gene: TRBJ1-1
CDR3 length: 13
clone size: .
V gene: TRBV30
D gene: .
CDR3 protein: CAWRVWQNTEAFF
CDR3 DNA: TGTGCCTGGAGGGTATGGCAGAACACTGAAGCTTTCTTT

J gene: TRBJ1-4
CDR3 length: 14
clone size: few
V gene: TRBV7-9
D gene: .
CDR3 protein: CASSSRQANEKLFF
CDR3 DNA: TGTGCCAGCAGCTCTAGACAGGCGAATGAAAAACTGTTTTTT

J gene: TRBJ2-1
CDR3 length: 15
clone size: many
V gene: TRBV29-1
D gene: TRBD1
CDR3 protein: CSVEPTGRVVDEQFF
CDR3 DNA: TGCAGCGTTGAACCGACAGGGCGGGTGGTCGATGAGCAGTTCTTC

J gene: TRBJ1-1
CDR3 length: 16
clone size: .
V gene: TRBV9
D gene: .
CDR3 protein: CASSPGPIGGETEAFF
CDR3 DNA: TGTGCCAGCAGCCCAGGCCCCATTGGGGGGGAGACTGAAGCTTTCTTT

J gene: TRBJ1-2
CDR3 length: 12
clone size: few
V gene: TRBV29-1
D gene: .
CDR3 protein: CSVAGQNYGYTF
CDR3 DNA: TGCAGCGTTGCCGGACAGAACTATGGCTACACCTTC

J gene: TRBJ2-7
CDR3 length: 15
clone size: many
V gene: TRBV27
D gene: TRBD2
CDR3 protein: CASSAIRLAGAEQYF
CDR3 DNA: TGTGCCAGCAGTGCGATTCGACTAGCGGGAGCTGAGCAGTACTTC

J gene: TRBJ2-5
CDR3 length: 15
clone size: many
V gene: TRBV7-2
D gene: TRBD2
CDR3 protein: CASGLAGGRQETQYF
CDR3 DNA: TGTGCCAGCGGTTTAGCGGGGGGGCGGCAAGAGACCCAGTACTTC

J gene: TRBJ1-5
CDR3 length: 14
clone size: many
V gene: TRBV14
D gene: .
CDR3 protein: CASSQAGSNQPQHF
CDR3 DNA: TGTGCCAGCAGCCAAGCCGGTAGCAATCAGCCCCAGCATTTT

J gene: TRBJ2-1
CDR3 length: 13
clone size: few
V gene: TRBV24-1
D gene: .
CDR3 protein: CATSDSTLNEQFF
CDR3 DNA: TGTGCCACCAGTGATTCGACCTTGAATGAGCAGTTCTTC

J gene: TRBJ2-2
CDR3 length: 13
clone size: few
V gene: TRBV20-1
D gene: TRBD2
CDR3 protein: CSAAGVHAGELFF
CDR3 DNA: TGCAGTGCTGCGGGAGTACACGCCGGGGAGCTGTTTTTT

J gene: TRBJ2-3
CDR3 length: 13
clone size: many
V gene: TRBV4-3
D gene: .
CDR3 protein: CASSQSGGDTQYF
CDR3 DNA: TGCGCCAGCAGCCAATCAGGGGGGGATACGCAGTATTTT

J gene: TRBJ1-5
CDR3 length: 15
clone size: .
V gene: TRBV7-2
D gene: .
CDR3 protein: CASSTTWGSNHPQHF
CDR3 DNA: TGTGCCAGCAGCACGACCTGGGGGTCAAATCACCCCCAGCATTTT

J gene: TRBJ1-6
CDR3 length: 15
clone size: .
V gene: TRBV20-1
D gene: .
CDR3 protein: CSAREGSSYNSPLHF
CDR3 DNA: TGCAGTGCTAGAGAGGGTAGCTCCTATAATTCACCCCTCCACTTT

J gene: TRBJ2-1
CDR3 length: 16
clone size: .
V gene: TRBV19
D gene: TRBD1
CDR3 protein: CASSLPRQGSNNEQFF
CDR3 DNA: TGTGCCAGTAGTCTCCCTAGACAGGGGAGTAACAATGAGCAGTTCTTC

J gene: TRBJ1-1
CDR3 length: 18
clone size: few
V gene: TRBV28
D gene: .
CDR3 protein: CASIRGDEESNPFRGAFF
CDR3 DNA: TGTGCCAGCATCCGAGGGGATGAAGAGTCAAACCCTTTCCGCGGAGCTTTCTTT

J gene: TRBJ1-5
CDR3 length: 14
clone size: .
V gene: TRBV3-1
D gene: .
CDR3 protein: CAGSQDWSNQPQHF
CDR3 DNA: TGTGCCGGCAGCCAAGATTGGTCGAATCAGCCCCAGCATTTT

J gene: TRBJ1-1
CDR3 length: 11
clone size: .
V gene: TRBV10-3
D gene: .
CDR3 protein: CATREDTEAFF
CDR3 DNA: TGTGCCACCAGGGAAGATACTGAAGCTTTCTTT

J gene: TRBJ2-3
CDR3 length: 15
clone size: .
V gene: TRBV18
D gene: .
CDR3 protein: CASSPVGGAEDTQYF
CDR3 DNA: TGTGCCAGCTCACCAGTGGGGGGGGCTGAAGATACGCAGTATTTT

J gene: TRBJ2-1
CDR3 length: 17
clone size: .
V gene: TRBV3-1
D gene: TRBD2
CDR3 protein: CASSRGLAGAVDNEQFF
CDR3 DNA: TGTGCCAGCAGCCGGGGACTAGCGGGAGCGGTCGACAATGAGCAGTTCTTC

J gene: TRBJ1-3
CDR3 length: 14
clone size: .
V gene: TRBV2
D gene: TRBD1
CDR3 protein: CASKDRGAGNTIYF
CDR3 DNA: TGTGCCAGCAAGGACAGGGGGGCTGGAAACACCATATATTTT

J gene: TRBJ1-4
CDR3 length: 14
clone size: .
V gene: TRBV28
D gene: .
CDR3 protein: CASSGAGSNEKLFF
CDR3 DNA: TGTGCCAGCAGTGGGGCAGGGTCTAATGAAAAACTGTTTTTT

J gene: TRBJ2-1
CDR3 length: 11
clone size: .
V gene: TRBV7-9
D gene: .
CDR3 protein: CASSLLYEQFF
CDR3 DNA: TGTGCCAGCAGCTTGCTGTACGAGCAGTTCTTC

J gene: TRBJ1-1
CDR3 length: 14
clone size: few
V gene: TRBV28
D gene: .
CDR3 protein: CASSLVGAYTEAFF
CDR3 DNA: TGTGCCAGCAGTTTAGTGGGGGCCTATACTGAAGCTTTCTTT

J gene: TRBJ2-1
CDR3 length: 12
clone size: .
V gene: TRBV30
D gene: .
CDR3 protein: CASETGSRRQFF
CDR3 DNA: TGTGCCTCCGAAACAGGGTCAAGAAGGCAGTTCTTC

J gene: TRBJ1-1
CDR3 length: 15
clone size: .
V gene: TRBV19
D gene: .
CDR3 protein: CASSPYREMLAEAFF
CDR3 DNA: TGTGCCAGTAGTCCCTACAGGGAGATGCTGGCTGAAGCTTTCTTT

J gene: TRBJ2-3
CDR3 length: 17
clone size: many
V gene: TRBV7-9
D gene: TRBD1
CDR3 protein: CASSLDLGTGNSDTQYF
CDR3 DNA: TGTGCCAGCAGCTTAGATCTTGGGACAGGAAATTCAGATACGCAGTATTTT

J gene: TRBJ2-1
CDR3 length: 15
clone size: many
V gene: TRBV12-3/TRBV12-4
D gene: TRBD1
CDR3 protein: CASRLSGTAPNEQFF
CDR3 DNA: TGTGCCAGCAGGCTTTCCGGGACAGCACCTAATGAGCAGTTCTTC

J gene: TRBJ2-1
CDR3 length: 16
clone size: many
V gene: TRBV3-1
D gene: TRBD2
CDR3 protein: CASSQDLPSGSPEQFF
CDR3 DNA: TGTGCCAGCAGCCAAGATTTGCCTAGCGGGAGCCCTGAGCAGTTCTTC